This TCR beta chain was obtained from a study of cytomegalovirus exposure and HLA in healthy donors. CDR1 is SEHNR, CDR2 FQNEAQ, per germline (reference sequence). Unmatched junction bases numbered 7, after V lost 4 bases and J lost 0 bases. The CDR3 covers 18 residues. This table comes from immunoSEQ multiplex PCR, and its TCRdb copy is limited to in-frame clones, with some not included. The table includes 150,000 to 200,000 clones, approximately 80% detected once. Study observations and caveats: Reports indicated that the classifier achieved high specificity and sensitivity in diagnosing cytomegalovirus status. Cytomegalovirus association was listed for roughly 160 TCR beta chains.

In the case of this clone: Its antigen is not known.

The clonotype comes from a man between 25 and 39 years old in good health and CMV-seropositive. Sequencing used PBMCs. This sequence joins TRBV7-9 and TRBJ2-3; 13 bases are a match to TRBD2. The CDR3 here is CASSSATSGGVSTDTQYF. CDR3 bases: TGTGCCAGCAGCTCCGCCACTAGCGGGGGGGTAAGCACAGATACGCAGTATTTT.